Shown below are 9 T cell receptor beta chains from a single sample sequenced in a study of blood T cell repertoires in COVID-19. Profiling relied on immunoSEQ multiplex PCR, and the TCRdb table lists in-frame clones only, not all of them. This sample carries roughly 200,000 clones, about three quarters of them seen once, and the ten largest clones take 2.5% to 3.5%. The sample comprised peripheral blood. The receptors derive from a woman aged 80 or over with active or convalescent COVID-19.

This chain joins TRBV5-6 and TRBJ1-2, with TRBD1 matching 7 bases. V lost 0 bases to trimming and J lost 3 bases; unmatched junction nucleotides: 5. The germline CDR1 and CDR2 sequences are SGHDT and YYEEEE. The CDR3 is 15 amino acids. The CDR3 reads CASSLGFRGDYGYTF. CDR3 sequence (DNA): TGTGCCAGCAGCTTGGGTTTCAGGGGGGACTATGGCTACACCTTC. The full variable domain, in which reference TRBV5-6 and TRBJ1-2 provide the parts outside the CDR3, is DAGVTQSPTHLIKTRGQQVTLRCSPKSGHDTVSWYQQALGQGPQFIFQYYEEEERQRGNFPDRFSGHQFPNYSSELNVNALLLGDSALYLCASSLGFRGDYGYTFGSGTRLTVV.

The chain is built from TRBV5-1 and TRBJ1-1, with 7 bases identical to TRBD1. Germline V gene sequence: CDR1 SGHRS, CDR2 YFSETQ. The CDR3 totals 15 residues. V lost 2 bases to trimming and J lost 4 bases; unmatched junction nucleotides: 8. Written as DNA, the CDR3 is TGCGCCAGCAGCTTTGCCGACAGGGCGGGCACTGAAGCTTTCTTT. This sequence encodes CASSFADRAGTEAFF.

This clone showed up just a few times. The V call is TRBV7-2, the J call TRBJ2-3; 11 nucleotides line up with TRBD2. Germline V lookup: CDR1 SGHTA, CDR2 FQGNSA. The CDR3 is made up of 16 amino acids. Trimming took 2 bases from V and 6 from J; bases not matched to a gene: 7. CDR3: CASSLSSGGAWDTQYF. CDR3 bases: TGTGCCAGCAGCTTAAGTAGCGGGGGGGCCTGGGATACGCAGTATTTT.

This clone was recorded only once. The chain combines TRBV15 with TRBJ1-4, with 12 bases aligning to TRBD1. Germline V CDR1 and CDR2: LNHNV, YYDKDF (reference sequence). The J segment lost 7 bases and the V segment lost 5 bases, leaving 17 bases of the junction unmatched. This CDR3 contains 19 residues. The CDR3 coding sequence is TGTGCCACCAGCTTATGGCCGGGACAGGGGGCCCTACGGCGTGAAAAACTGTTTTTT. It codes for CATSLWPGQGALRREKLFF.

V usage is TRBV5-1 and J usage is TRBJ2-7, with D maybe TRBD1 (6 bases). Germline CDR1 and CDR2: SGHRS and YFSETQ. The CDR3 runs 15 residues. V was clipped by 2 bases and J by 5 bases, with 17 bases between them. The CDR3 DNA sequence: TGCGCCAGCAGCTTCGGCAGTCCAGGGGTCCACGAGCAGTACTTC. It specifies CASSFGSPGVHEQYF.

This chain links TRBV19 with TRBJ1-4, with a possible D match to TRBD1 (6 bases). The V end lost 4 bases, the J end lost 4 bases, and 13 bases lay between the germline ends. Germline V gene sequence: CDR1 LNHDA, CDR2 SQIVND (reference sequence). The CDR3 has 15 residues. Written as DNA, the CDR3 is TGTGCCAGTAGTACCCACAGGGAATATAATGAAAAACTGTTTTTT. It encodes CASSTHREYNEKLFF. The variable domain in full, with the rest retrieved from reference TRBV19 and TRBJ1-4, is DGGITQSPKYLFRKEGQNVTLSCEQNLNHDAMYWYRQDPGQGLRLIYYSQIVNDFQKGDIAEGYSVSREKKESFPLTVTSAQKNPTAFYLCASSTHREYNEKLFFGSGTQLSVL.

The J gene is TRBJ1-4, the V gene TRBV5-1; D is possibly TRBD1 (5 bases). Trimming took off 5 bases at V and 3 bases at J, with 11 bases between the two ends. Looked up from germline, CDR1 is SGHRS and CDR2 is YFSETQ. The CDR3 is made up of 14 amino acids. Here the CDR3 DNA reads TGCGCCAGCAGGGTGACAGCTGCTAATGAAAAACTGTTTTTT. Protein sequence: CASRVTAANEKLFF.

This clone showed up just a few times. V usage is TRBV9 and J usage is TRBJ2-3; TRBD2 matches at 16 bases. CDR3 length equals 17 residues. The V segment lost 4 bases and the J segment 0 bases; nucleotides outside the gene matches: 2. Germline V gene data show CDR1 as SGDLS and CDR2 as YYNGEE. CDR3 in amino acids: CASSTGLAGGSTDTQYF. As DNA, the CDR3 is TGTGCCAGCAGCACGGGACTAGCGGGGGGGAGCACAGATACGCAGTATTTT.

This CDR3 is CASSQGTGNGYTF. The DNA for the CDR3 is TGTGCCAGCTCACAGGGGACAGGGAATGGCTACACCTTC. The chain combines TRBV18 with TRBJ1-2, with 9 bases that match TRBD1. The CDR3 sequence is 13 residues long. The J segment lost 6 bases and the V segment lost 4 bases, leaving 3 bases of the junction unmatched. Germline V gene lookup returns CDR1 KGHSH and CDR2 LQKENI.